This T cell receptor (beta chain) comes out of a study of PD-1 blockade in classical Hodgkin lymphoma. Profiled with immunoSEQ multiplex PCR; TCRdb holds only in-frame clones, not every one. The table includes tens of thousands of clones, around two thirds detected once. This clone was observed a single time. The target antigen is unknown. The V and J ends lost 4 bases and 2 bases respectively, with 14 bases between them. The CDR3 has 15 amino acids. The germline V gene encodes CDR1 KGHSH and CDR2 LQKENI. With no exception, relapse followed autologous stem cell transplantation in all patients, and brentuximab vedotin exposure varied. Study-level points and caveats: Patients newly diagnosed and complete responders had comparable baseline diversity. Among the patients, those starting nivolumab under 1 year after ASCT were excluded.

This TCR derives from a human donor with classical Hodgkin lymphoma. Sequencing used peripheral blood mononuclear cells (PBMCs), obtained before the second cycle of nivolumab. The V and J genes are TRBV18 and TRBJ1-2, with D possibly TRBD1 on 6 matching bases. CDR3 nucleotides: TGTGCCAGCTCACGCGGGACACAATTAAACTATGGCTACACCTTC. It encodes CASSRGTQLNYGYTF.